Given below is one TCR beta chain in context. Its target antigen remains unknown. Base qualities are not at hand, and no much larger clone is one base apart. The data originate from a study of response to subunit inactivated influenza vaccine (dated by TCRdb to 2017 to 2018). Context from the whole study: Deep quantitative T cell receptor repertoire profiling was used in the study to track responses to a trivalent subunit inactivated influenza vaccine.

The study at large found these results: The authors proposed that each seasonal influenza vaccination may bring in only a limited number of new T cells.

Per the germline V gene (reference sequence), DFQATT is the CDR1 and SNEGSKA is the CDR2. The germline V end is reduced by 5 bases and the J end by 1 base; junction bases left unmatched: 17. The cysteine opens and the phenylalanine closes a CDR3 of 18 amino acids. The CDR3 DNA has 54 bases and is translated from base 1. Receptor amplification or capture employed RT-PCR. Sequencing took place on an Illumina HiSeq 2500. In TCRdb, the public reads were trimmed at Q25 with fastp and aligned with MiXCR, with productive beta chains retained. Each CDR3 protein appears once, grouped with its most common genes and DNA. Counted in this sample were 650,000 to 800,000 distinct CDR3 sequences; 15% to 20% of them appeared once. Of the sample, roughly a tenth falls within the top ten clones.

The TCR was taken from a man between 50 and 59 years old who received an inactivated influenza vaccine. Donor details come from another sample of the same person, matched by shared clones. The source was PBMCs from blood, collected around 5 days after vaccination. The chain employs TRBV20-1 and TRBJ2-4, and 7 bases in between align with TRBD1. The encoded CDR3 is CSALRVRDRAEAKNIQYF. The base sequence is TGCAGTGCTTTACGTGTGCGAGACAGGGCGGAGGCCAAAAACATTCAGTACTTC.